This is a list of T cell receptor beta chains from one sample in a study of siplizumab effects on memory and regulatory T cells. Sequencing was performed with immunoSEQ multiplex PCR; in TCRdb, only in-frame clones are kept and a portion is missing. Altogether approximately 100,000 clones are present, more than 85% being singletons, with the ten largest covering just over 2.5%. Sample: CD4+ T cells sorted from blood. The receptors were sampled from a human donor in good health. Some clones in this sample may be carry-over from other donors' samples. The CDR3 runs from the conserved cysteine through the conserved F or W. D genes are given only for firm matches. Rows give clone size only sometimes, using once, few, many, or a class for an expanded clone.

TRBJ2-5,-,TRBV5-1,-,CASKEEETQYF,TGCGCCAGCAAGGAGGAGGAGACCCAGTACTTC
TRBJ2-2,-,TRBV5-5,-,CASSRTIPPTDGELFF,TGTGCCAGCAGCAGGACTATCCCGCCCACAGACGGGGAGCTGTTTTTT
TRBJ1-1,-,TRBV5-1,-,CASSLSVLDTEAFF,TGCGCCAGCAGCTTGTCCGTTCTGGACACTGAAGCTTTCTTT
TRBJ2-7,-,TRBV4-2,-,CASSQGAGEQYF,TGTGCCAGCAGCCAAGGGGCGGGGGAGCAGTACTTC
TRBJ1-5,-,TRBV21-1,-,CASSDLYSNQPQHF,TGTGCCAGCAGCGATCTCTATAGCAATCAGCCCCAGCATTTT
TRBJ2-2,few,TRBV5-1,-,CASSLHRQGNTGELFF,TGCGCCAGCAGCTTGCATCGACAAGGAAACACCGGGGAGCTGTTTTTT
TRBJ2-1,-,TRBV19,TRBD1,CASSVPMGQINNEQFF,TGTGCCAGTAGTGTCCCTATGGGACAGATCAACAATGAGCAGTTCTTC
TRBJ1-1,-,TRBV2,-,CASSDSKWGTEAFF,TGTGCCAGCAGTGACTCCAAGTGGGGCACTGAAGCTTTCTTT
TRBJ2-7,-,TRBV5-4,TRBD1,CASSSRDSLTYEQYF,TGTGCCAGCAGCTCGAGGGACAGTCTAACCTACGAGCAGTACTTC
TRBJ1-1,few,TRBV29-1,-,CSVELGTEAFF,TGCAGCGTTGAACTGGGGACTGAAGCTTTCTTT
TRBJ1-2,-,TRBV5-6,-,CASSRQENYGYTF,TGTGCCAGCAGCAGACAGGAGAACTATGGCTACACCTTC
TRBJ2-6,-,TRBV6-5,-,CASSSGTGANVLTF,TGTGCCAGCAGTTCGGGGACTGGGGCCAACGTCCTGACTTTC
TRBJ2-7,-,TRBV11-2,-,CASSTTFYEQYF,TGTGCCAGCAGCACAACTTTCTACGAGCAGTACTTC
TRBJ2-5,once,TRBV19,-,CASSPGTKETQYF,TGTGCCAGTAGCCCCGGGACAAAAGAGACCCAGTACTTC
TRBJ2-3,-,TRBV5-1,-,CASRNSGATDTQYF,TGCGCCAGCAGAAACTCAGGTGCCACAGATACGCAGTATTTT
TRBJ1-1,once,TRBV18,-,CASSQGANTEAFF,TGTGCCAGCTCACAGGGCGCGAACACTGAAGCTTTCTTT
TRBJ2-1,-,TRBV14,TRBD2,CASSPRIKGRGSYNEQFF,TGTGCCAGCAGTCCAAGAATTAAGGGGAGGGGATCCTACAATGAGCAGTTCTTC
TRBJ2-1,-,TRBV5-8,-,CASTWGDNEQFF,TGTGCCAGCACATGGGGGGACAATGAGCAGTTCTTC
TRBJ2-3,few,TRBV7-9,-,CASSVRDTQYF,TGTGCCAGCAGCGTTCGGGATACGCAGTATTTT
TRBJ1-5,-,TRBV10-2,-,CASSEGQGNPLGQPQHF,TGCGCCAGCAGTGAAGGGCAGGGTAATCCCCTAGGTCAGCCCCAGCATTTT
TRBJ1-2,-,TRBV25-1,TRBD1,CASSAQTGGASQGYTF,TGTGCCAGCAGTGCTCAGACAGGGGGCGCGTCTCAGGGCTACACCTTC
TRBJ2-3,-,TRBV2,-,CASFEDVDTQYF,TGTGCCAGCTTTGAGGATGTAGATACGCAGTATTTT
TRBJ1-2,-,TRBV5-1,-,CASSFTGQGDYGYTF,TGCGCCAGCAGCTTTACAGGGCAGGGAGACTATGGCTACACCTTC
TRBJ2-1,-,TRBV5-1,TRBD2,CASSLTSASYNEQFF,TGCGCCAGCAGCTTGACTAGCGCCTCCTACAATGAGCAGTTCTTC
TRBJ2-2,-,TRBV28,-,CASSFGGRGNTGELFF,TGTGCCAGCAGTTTTGGGGGGCGGGGGAACACCGGGGAGCTGTTTTTT
TRBJ2-1,-,TRBV9,-,CASSESSAQQFF,TGTGCCAGCAGCGAATCTAGCGCCCAGCAGTTCTTC
TRBJ2-7,-,TRBV4-2,-,CASSQGSGAYEQYF,TGTGCCAGCAGCCAAGGTAGCGGAGCCTACGAGCAGTACTTC
TRBJ1-1,-,TRBV2,-,CASRREGNTEAFF,TGTGCCAGCAGGAGGGAGGGGAACACTGAAGCTTTCTTT
TRBJ1-1,-,TRBV2,TRBD1,CASNQGATMEAFF,TGTGCCAGCAATCAGGGGGCGACGATGGAAGCTTTCTTT
TRBJ2-7,few,TRBV4-1,-,CASRESPLRSYEQYF,TGCGCCAGCAGAGAAAGCCCCCTTCGATCCTACGAGCAGTACTTC
TRBJ2-3,-,TRBV7-3,TRBD2,CASSDGLAGTDTQYF,TGTGCCAGCAGCGACGGACTAGCGGGCACAGATACGCAGTATTTT
TRBJ2-7,-,TRBV6-6,-,CASSYYNSPPYEQYF,TGTGCCAGCAGTTACTATAATTCGCCTCCCTACGAGCAGTACTTC
TRBJ2-7,-,TRBV6-5,-,CASSYSPYEQYF,TGTGCCAGCAGTTACTCTCCCTACGAGCAGTACTTC
TRBJ1-2,once,TRBV7-8,-,CASSQIPYTGAPIGYTF,TGTGCCAGCAGCCAAATACCTTATACGGGAGCCCCCATTGGCTACACCTTC
TRBJ2-5,-,TRBV7-9,TRBD2,CASSLRLSGQETQYF,TGTGCCAGCAGCTTGCGCCTTAGCGGGCAAGAGACCCAGTACTTC
TRBJ2-7,-,TRBV2,-,CASSDLSQSYEQYF,TGTGCCAGCAGTGATCTGTCCCAATCCTACGAGCAGTACTTC
TRBJ2-1,-,TRBV7-9,-,CASSLSASLNEQFF,TGTGCCAGCAGCTTATCGGCCTCCCTCAATGAGCAGTTCTTC
TRBJ1-2,-,TRBV4-2,-,CASSQGQEGGYTF,TGTGCCAGCAGCCAAGGACAGGAGGGGGGCTACACCTTC
TRBJ2-2,-,TRBV7-2,TRBD2,CASSPWTSGGGELFF,TGTGCCAGCAGCCCCTGGACTAGCGGTGGCGGGGAGCTGTTTTTT
TRBJ2-4,-,TRBV9,-,CASSVAPGRGNIQYF,TGTGCCAGCAGCGTAGCACCGGGGCGCGGAAACATTCAGTACTTC
TRBJ2-2,-,TRBV9,TRBD2,CASSVVSGRLAGELFF,TGTGCCAGCAGCGTAGTAAGCGGGAGACTAGCCGGGGAGCTGTTTTTT
TRBJ2-5,-,TRBV15,-,CATSRDLAETQYF,TGTGCCACCAGCAGAGACCTAGCTGAGACCCAGTACTTC
TRBJ2-3,-,TRBV6-5,TRBD1,CASSTGGSFSDTQYF,TGTGCCAGCAGTACAGGGGGCTCCTTTTCCGATACGCAGTATTTT
TRBJ1-1,-,TRBV6-5,-,CASFGQYMNTEAFF,TGTGCCAGCTTCGGCCAATACATGAACACTGAAGCTTTCTTT
TRBJ1-2,-,TRBV5-1,TRBD1,CASSPWTGGQGYTF,TGCGCCAGCAGCCCCTGGACAGGGGGCCAGGGCTACACCTTC
TRBJ2-7,-,TRBV28,-,CASSFGTYEQYF,TGTGCCAGCAGTTTTGGAACCTACGAGCAGTACTTC
TRBJ2-7,-,TRBV6-6,-,CASSYEGEQYF,TGTGCCAGCAGTTACGAGGGGGAGCAGTACTTC
TRBJ1-5,-,TRBV6-6,TRBD1,CASSDRVDQPQHF,TGTGCCAGCAGTGACAGGGTCGATCAGCCCCAGCATTTT
TRBJ2-7,-,TRBV30,-,CAWDRGGESEQYF,TGTGCCTGGGATAGGGGGGGGGAATCCGAGCAGTACTTC
TRBJ2-7,-,TRBV7-9,-,CASSLERGPYEQYF,TGTGCCAGCAGCTTGGAAAGGGGACCGTACGAGCAGTACTTC
TRBJ1-1,-,TRBV18,-,CASSPSGPKNTEAFF,TGTGCCAGCTCACCCTCAGGGCCCAAGAACACTGAAGCTTTCTTT